This T cell receptor beta chain emerged from a study of CD8 T cells in ankylosing spondylitis. This clonotype was seen a handful of times. The antigen is not known. General study points: A TCR beta motif made of fewer than 10 highly homologous variants seemed typical of ankylosing spondylitis blood.

The CDR3 is made up of 13 amino acids. V dropped 2 bases and J dropped 7 bases, with 8 bases sitting between them. Germline V CDR1 and CDR2: SGHTA, FQGNSA. TCRdb fed the 5' RACE reads into MiXCR, producing one record per CDR3 protein. The data hold more than 300,000 distinct CDR3 sequences, with around 7.6% observed a single time. The rearrangement links TRBV7-2 to TRBJ1-4; TRBD1 might be the D (5 bases). This TCR came from a male donor with ankylosing spondylitis. The sample was blood, either unsorted or a sorted T cell fraction (not recorded which). In DNA, the CDR3 is TGTGCCAGCAGCTTAAGGGACGGTGAAAAACTGTTTTTT. It is translated as CASSLRDGEKLFF.